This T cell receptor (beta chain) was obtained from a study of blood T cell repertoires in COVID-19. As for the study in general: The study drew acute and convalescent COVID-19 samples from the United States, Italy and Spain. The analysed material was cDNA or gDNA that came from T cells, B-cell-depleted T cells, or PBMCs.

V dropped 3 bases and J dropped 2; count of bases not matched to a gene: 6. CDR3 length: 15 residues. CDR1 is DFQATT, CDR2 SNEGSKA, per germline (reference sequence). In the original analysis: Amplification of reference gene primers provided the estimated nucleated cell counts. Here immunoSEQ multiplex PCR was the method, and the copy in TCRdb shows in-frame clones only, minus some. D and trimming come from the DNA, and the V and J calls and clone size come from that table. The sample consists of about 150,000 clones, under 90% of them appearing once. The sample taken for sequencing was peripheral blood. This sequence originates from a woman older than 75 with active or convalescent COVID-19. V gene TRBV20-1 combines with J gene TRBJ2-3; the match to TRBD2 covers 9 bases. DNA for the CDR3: TGCAGTGCTAGTATAGCGGGAGCAGACACAGATACGCAGTATTTT. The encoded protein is CSASIAGADTDTQYF.